Reported below is one TCR beta chain. Its antigen is as yet unknown. The read finishes 3 residues shy of the CDR3 end, and the germline J gene is used to complete it. Clones were read by immunoSEQ multiplex PCR, and TCRdb kept only the in-frame ones, dropping some. The data show more than 11,000 clones, and the top ten clones hold 25% to 30%. The sample originates from a study of Tregs in tolerant kidney transplant recipients. Study results and limitations: Activated donor B cell expansion appeared to reveal the most relevant donor-specific TCRbeta repertoire. Few patients were studied, so findings need validation in larger groups. In tolerant patients, donor-specific Tregs outgrew total Tregs, suggesting antigen-driven expansion.

CDR3 length: 15 amino acids. CDR1 and CDR2 (germline): SGHRS, YFSETQ. V lost 4 bases and J 6 bases, leaving 20 bases between the germline ends. Mixed chimerism was transient after nonmyeloablative marrow transplants from related graft donors. Unstimulated regulatory T cells (CD4+CD25+CD127-), CD4+CD25- non-regulatory cells, CD4 and CD8 cells were FACS-sorted from thawed PBMCs. The TCR sequence derives from a human patient who received a combined kidney and bone marrow transplant. Some T cells here may be from the graft donor. This sequence joins TRBV5-1 and TRBJ2-7; D is tentatively TRBD1 or TRBD2 (7 bases each). Material: CD8+ T cells from blood (PBMCs), obtained 6 months after the transplant. The covered CDR3 bases are TGCGCCAGCAGCACGGGAGGTCAGGGGGTCGGCGAG. It is translated as CASSTGGQGVGE. The full CDR3 protein is CASSTGGQGVGEQYF.